This T cell receptor (beta chain) was identified in a study of blood T cell repertoires in COVID-19. Method: immunoSEQ multiplex PCR; TCRdb's copy keeps in-frame clones and lacks some. The table includes some 41,000 clones, more than 70% detected once. V shed 0 bases, J shed 5 bases, and the junction held 5 bases outside the gene matches. The CDR3 is made up of 16 amino acids. CDR1 MDHEN and CDR2 SYDVKM come from the germline V gene. The chain employs TRBV28 and TRBJ2-1; 9 bases are a match to TRBD2. The source is a man between 60 and 75 years old with active COVID-19. The sequencing sample was made of peripheral blood. This CDR3 reads CASSLWASGDNNEQFF. CDR3 sequence (DNA): TGTGCCAGCAGTTTATGGGCTAGCGGGGACAACAATGAGCAGTTCTTC.